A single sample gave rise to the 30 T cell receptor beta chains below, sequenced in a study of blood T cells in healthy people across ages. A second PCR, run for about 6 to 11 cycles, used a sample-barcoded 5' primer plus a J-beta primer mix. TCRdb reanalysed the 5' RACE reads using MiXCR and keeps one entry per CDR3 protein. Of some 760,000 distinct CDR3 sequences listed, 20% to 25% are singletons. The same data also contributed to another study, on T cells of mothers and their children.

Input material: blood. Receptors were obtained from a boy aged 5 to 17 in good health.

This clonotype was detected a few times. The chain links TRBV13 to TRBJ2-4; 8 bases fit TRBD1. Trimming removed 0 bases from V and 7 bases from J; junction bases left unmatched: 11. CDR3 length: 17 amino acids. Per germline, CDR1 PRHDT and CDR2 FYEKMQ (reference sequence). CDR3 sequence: CASSLGGLDRGGNIQYF. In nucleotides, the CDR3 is TGTGCCAGCAGCTTAGGAGGTTTAGACAGGGGCGGGAACATTCAGTACTTC.

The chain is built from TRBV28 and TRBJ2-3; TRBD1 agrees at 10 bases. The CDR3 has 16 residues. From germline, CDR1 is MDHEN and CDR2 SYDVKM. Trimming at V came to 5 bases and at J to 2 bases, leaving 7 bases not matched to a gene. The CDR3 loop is CASSLETGGYTDTQYF. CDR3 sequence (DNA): TGTGCCAGCAGTCTCGAGACAGGGGGCTACACAGATACGCAGTATTTT.

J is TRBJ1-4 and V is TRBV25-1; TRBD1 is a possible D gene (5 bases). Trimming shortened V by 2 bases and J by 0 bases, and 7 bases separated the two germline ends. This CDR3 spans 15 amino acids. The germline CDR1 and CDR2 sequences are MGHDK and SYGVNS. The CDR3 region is CASSEVTATNEKLFF. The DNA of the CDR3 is TGTGCCAGCAGTGAAGTGACAGCAACTAATGAAAAACTGTTTTTT. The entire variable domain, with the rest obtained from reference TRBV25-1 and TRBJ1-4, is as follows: EADIYQTPRYLVIGTGKKITLECSQTMGHDKMYWYQQDPGMELHLIHYSYGVNSTEKGDLSSESTVSRIRTEHFPLTLESARPSHTSQYLCASSEVTATNEKLFFGSGTQLSVL.

CDR3 loop: CASSPQSPHRVGMNTEAFF. DNA for the CDR3: TGCGCCAGCAGCCCCCAATCCCCCCACAGGGTTGGAATGAACACTGAAGCTTTCTTT. The chain joins TRBV5-1 to TRBJ1-1; the D gene is possibly TRBD1 (6 bases). This CDR3 is 19 amino acids long. V dropped 4 bases and J dropped 0 bases, with 25 bases sitting between them. In germline, CDR1 is SGHRS, CDR2 YFSETQ.

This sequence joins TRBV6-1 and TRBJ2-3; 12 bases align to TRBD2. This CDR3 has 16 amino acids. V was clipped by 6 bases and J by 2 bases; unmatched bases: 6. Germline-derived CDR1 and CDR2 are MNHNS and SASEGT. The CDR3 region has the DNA TGTGCCAGCAGCTCAGGACTAGCGGGGTACACAGATACGCAGTATTTT. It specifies CASSSGLAGYTDTQYF.

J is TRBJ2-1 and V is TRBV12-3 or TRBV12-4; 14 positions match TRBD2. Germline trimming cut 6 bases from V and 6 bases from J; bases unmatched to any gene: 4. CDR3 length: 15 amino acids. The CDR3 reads CASRVGTSGSNEQFF. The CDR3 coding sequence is TGTGCCAGCAGGGTCGGGACTAGCGGGAGCAATGAGCAGTTCTTC.

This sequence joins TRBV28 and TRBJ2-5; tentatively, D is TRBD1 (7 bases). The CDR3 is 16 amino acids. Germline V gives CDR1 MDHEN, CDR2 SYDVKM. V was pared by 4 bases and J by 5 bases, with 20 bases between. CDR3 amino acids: CASSSGARGRRETQYF. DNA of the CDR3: TGTGCCAGCAGTTCGGGGGCAAGGGGGCGTCGTGAGACCCAGTACTTC.

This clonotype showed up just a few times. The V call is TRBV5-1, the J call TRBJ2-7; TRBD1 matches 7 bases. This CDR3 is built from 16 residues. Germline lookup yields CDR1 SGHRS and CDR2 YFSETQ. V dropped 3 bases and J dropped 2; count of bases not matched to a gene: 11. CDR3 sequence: CASSWAQGEGAYEQYF. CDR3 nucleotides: TGCGCCAGCAGCTGGGCCCAGGGGGAAGGTGCCTACGAGCAGTACTTC.

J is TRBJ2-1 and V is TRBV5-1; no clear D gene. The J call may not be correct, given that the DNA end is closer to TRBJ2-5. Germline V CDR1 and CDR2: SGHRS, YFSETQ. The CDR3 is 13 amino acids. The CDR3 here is CASSRDPTETQYF. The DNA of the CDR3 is TGCGCCAGCAGCCGAGACCCCACGGAGACCCAGTACTTC.

Written as DNA, the CDR3 is TGTGCCAGCAGTACCCCGGGGGGCTCCGAGCAGTACTTC. It encodes CASSTPGGSEQYF. V and J are TRBV2 and TRBJ2-7, with D perhaps TRBD2 (7 bases). V was trimmed by 5 bases and J by 6 bases, leaving 14 bases between them. The germline CDR1 and CDR2 sequences are SNHLY and FYNNEI. The CDR3 consists of 13 residues.

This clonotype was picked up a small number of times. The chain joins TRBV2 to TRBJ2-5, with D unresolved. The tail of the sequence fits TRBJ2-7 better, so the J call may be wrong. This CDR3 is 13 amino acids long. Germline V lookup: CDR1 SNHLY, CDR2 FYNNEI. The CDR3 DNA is TGTGCCAGCATTGCCGCTTTCTCCTACGAGCAGTACTTC. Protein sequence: CASIAAFSYEQYF.

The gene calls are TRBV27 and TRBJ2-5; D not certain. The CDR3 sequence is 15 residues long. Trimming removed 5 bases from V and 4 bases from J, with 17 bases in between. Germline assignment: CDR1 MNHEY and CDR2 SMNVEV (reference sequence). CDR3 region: CASSTGIMLGETQYF. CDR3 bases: TGTGCCAGCAGTACTGGAATTATGCTTGGAGAGACCCAGTACTTC.

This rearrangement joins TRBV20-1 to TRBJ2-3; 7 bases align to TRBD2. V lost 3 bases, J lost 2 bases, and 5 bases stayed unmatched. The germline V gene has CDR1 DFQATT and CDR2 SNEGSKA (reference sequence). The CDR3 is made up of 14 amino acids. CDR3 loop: CSASRLAATDTQYF. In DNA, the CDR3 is TGCAGTGCTAGCCGACTAGCCGCCACAGATACGCAGTATTTT.

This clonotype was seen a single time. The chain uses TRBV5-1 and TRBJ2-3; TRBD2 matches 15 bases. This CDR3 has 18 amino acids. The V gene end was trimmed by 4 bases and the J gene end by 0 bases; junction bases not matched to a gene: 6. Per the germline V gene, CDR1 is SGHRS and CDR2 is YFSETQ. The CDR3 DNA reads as TGCGCCAGCAGCACCGGACTAGCGGGAGGGGTTAGCACAGATACGCAGTATTTT. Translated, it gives CASSTGLAGGVSTDTQYF.

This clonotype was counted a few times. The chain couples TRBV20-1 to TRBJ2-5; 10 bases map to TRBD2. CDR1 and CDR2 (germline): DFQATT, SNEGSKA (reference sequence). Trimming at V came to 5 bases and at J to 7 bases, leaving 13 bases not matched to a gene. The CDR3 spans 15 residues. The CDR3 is CSAARRAGGSGTQYF. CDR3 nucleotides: TGCAGTGCTGCCCGGAGAGCGGGAGGGAGCGGGACCCAGTACTTC.

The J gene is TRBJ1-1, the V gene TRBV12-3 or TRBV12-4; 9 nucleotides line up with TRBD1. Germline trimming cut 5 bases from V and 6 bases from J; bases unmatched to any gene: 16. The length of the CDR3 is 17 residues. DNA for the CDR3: TGTGCCAGCAGTCTCTTGACAGGGGGAAGCCGGGGATCTGAAGCTTTCTTT. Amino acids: CASSLLTGGSRGSEAFF.

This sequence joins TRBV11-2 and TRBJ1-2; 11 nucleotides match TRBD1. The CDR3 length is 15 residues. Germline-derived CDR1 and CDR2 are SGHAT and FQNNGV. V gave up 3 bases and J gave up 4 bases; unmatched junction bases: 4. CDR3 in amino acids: CASSLVGQGAYGYTF. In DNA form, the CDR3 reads TGTGCCAGCAGCTTGGTTGGACAGGGGGCCTATGGCTACACCTTC.

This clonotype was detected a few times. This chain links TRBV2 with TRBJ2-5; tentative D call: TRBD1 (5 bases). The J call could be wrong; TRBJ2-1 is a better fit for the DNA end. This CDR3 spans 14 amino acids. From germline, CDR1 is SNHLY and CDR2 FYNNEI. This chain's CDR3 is CASSEGQGHNEQFF. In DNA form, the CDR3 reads TGTGCCAGCAGTGAAGGGCAGGGCCACAATGAGCAGTTCTTC.

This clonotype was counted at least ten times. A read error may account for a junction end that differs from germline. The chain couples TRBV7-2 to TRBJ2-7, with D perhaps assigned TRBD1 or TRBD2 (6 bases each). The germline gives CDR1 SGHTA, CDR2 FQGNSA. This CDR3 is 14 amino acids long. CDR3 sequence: CASSSAGGPYAQYF. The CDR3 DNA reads TGTGCCAGCAGCTCAGCCGGGGGCCCCTACGCGCAGTACTTC.

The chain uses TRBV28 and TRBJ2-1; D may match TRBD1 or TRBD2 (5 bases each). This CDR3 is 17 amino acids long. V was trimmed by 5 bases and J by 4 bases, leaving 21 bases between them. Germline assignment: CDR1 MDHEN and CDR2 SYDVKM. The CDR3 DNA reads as TGTGCCAGCAGTATTTTATGGGGGAGCGCGTCTTACAATGAGCAGTTCTTC. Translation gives CASSILWGSASYNEQFF.

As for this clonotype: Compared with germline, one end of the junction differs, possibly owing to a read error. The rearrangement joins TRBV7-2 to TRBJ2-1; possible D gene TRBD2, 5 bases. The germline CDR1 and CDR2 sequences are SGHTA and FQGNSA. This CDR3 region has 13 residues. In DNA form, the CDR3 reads TGCGCCAGCAGGATACTAGGTACCAATGAGCAGTTCTTC. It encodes CASRILGTNEQFF.

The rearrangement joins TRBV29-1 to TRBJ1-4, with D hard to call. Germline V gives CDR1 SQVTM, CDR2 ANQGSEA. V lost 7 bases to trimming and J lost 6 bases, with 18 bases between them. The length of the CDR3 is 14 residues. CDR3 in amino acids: CSATHSENYEKLFF. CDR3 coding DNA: TGCAGCGCTACCCACAGCGAAAACTATGAAAAACTGTTTTTT.

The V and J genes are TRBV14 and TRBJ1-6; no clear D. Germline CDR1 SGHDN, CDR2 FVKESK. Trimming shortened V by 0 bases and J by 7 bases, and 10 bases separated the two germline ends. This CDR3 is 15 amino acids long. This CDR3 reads CASSQERVPNSPLHF. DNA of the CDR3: TGTGCCAGCAGCCAAGAAAGGGTGCCCAATTCACCCCTCCACTTT.

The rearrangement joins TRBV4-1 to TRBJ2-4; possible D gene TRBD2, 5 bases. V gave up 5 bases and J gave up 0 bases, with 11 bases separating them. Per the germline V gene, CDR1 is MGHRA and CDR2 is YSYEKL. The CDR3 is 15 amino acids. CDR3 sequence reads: CASSEGDKAKNIQYF. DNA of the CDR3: TGCGCCAGCAGCGAGGGAGACAAAGCCAAAAACATTCAGTACTTC.

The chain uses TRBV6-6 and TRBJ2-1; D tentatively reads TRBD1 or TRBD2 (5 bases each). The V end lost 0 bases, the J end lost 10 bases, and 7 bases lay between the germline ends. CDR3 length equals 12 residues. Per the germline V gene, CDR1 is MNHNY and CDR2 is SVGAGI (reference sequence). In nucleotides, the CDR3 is TGTGCCAGCAGTTACTCGGGGGAAGAGCAGTTCTTC. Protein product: CASSYSGEEQFF.

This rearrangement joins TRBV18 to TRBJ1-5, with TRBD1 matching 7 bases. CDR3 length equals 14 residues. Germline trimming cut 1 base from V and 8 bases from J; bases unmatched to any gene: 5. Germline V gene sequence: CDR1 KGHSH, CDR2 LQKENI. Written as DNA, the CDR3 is TGTGCCAGCTCACCACAGCAGGGGGAAGAGCCCCAGCATTTT. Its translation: CASSPQQGEEPQHF.

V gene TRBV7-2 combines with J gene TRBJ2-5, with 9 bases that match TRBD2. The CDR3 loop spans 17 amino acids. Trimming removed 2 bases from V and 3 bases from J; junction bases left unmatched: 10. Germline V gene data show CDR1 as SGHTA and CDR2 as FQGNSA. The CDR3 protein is CASSLTYAGGGEETQYF. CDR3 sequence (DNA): TGTGCCAGCAGCTTAACCTACGCGGGGGGGGGTGAAGAGACCCAGTACTTC.

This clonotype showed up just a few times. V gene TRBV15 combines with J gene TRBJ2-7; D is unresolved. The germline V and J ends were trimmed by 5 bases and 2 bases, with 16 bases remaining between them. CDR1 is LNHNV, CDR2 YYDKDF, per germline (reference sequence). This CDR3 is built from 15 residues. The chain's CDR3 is CATSGARTATYEQYF. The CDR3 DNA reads TGTGCCACCAGCGGCGCAAGGACGGCCACCTACGAGCAGTACTTC.

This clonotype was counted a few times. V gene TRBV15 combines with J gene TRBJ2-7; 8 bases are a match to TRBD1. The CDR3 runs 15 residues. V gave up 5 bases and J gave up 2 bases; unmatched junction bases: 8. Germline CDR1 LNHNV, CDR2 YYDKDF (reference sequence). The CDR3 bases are TGTGCCACCAGCCCCGAGGACAGGGCCACCTACGAGCAGTACTTC. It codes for CATSPEDRATYEQYF.

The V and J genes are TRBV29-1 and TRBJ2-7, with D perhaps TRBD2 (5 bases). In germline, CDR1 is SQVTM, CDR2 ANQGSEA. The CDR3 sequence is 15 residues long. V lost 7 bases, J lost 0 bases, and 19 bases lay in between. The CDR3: CSGHDYRSDSYEQYF. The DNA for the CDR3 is TGCAGCGGACACGACTACCGCTCCGACTCCTACGAGCAGTACTTC.